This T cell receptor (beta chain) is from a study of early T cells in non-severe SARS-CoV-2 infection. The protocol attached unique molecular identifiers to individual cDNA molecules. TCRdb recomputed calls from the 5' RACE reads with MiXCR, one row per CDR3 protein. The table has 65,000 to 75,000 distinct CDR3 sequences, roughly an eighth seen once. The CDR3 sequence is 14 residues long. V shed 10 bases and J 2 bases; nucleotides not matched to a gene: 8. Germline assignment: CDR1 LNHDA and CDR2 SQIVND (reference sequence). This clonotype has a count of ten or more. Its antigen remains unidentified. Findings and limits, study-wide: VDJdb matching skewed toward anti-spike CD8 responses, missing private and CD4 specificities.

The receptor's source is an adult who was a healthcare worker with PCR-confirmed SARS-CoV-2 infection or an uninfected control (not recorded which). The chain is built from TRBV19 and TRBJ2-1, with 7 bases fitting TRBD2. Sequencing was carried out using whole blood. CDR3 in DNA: TGTGCCACAGAGATCAGCGGGACCTACAATGAGCAGTTCTTC. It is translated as CATEISGTYNEQFF.